This T cell receptor beta chain originates from a study of beta chain features in type 1 diabetes. On this clone itself: What it binds is not known.

Findings and limits, study-wide: All four CD4+ subsets from Type 1 diabetes patients carried moderately but significantly shorter TCRB CDR3s.

Expressed TCRB transcripts were sequenced after all isolated RNA was converted to cDNA. Profiled with immunoSEQ multiplex PCR; TCRdb holds only in-frame clones, not every one. The table includes 850,000 to 900,000 clones, roughly 15% detected once. Germline V CDR1 and CDR2: MGHDK, SYGVNS. The CDR3 covers 11 residues. V lost 6 bases to trimming and J lost 4 bases; unmatched junction nucleotides: 0. CD4+ cells of the naive, central memory, regulatory and stem cell-like memory types were sorted via CD45RO/CCR7/CD25/CD127/CD95/CD27. Populations isolated by sorting all had purity greater than 98%. This clonotype was sampled from a young woman in good health. The chain couples TRBV25-1 to TRBJ2-7; 7 bases are a match to TRBD2. The sequencing input was naive CD4+ T cells from blood. The CDR3 DNA reads TGTGCCAGCAGGCGGGGGTACGAGCAGTACTTC. Its translation: CASRRGYEQYF.